This T cell receptor (beta chain) stems from a study of T cells in women clearing cervical HPV infection. The protocol was immunoSEQ multiplex PCR, while the TCRdb copy is restricted to in-frame clones and leaves out a portion. The table gives roughly 30,000 clones; the top ten clones make up more than 3% of it. With V trimmed by 4 bases and J by 5 bases, 8 bases remained unmatched. The germline gives CDR1 SGHVS, CDR2 FNYEAQ. This CDR3 spans 15 amino acids. With regard to this clone: The CDR3 end is not reached by the read, which stops 3 residues before it; the germline J gene fills it in.

The sequencing input was blood buffy coat. The TCR comes from a woman between 18 and 70 years old with a cervical HPV16 infection that either progressed to CIN3+ or cleared (not recorded which). V gene TRBV7-6 combines with J gene TRBJ2-5; 9 positions match TRBD2. The CDR3: CASSSPLAGRETQYF. The part of the CDR3 DNA that was read is TGTGCCAGCAGCTCCCCACTAGCGGGCAGGGAGACC.